This TCR beta chain derives from a study of response to subunit inactivated influenza vaccine. Broader study findings: The authors suggested that every seasonal influenza vaccination recruits few new T cells.

One entry per CDR3 protein, called by TCRdb with MiXCR from the RT-PCR reads. The sample includes 750,000 to 850,000 distinct CDR3 sequences, about 18% of them seen just once. To note about this clonotype: Its antigen is unidentified.

The CDR3 covers 16 residues. The germline V gene has CDR1 DFQATT and CDR2 SNEGSKA (reference sequence). The V and J ends lost 6 bases and 0 bases, in that order; junction bases with no gene match: 11. This clonotype originated in a man aged 45-60 years who received an inactivated influenza vaccine. The V and J genes are TRBV20-1 and TRBJ2-3; 8 nucleotides match TRBD2. The sequenced sample was PBMCs from blood, obtained more than 4 days after vaccination. CDR3 bases: TGCAGTGCAAGTTCCCCGACTAGCGCAAGCACAGATACGCAGTATTTT. Protein product: CSASSPTSASTDTQYF.